This T cell receptor beta chain was obtained from a study of CD8 T cells in Susac syndrome. As concerns this clonotype: No antigen is known for it.

Findings and caveats of the study: The study found that Susac CD8+ clonal expansion peaked in TEMRA cells and active patients.

The authors reverse transcribed roughly 0.5 to 1 ug RNA with random hexamers. Each CDR3 protein is one row after TCRdb ran MiXCR on the immunoSEQ multiplex PCR reads. The sample lists some 110,000 distinct CDR3 sequences, roughly 95% occurring once. Specimen: CD8+ T cells from PBMCs. This TCR was recovered from a human donor with Susac syndrome.

CDR3 coding DNA: TGCAGTGCTAGAGACCGGGACAGTTCCTACGAGCAGTACTTC. Translation gives CSARDRDSSYEQYF. The gene calls are TRBV20-1 and TRBJ2-7; 7 bases match TRBD1. The CDR3 consists of 14 residues. With 0 bases clipped from V and 1 base from J, the junction kept 3 bases outside the gene matches. Per the germline V gene, CDR1 is DFQATT and CDR2 is SNEGSKA (reference sequence).